The rows below give T cell receptor beta chains drawn from one sample of a study of vaccination and CD4 T cells after COVID-19. The antigens these receptors bind are not known. MiXCR was run by TCRdb on the PCR reads, yielding one entry per CDR3 protein. The sample holds approximately 7,200 distinct CDR3 sequences, over 35% seen once. Sequenced sample: CD4+ T cells from blood, cultured in vitro. Receptors originate from a human donor in good health. The CDR3 runs from the conserved cysteine through the conserved F or W. The D gene is left open where the match is weak. Clone size is given for some rows only: seen once, a few or many times, or a class if the clone is expanded.

clone_size: NA; cdr3_length: 14; d_call: NA; j_call: TRBJ2-3; v_call: TRBV20-1; cdr3_aa: CSARSPLPTDTQYF; cdr3_nt: TGCAGTGCTAGATCCCCACTCCCCACAGATACGCAGTATTTT
clone_size: NA; cdr3_length: 12; d_call: NA; j_call: TRBJ1-1; v_call: TRBV20-1; cdr3_aa: CSASRQNTEAFF; cdr3_nt: TGCAGTGCTAGTAGGCAGAACACTGAAGCTTTCTTT
clone_size: few; cdr3_length: 10; d_call: NA; j_call: TRBJ1-6; v_call: TRBV6-1; cdr3_aa: CASRGSLLHF; cdr3_nt: TGTGCCAGCAGGGGGAGTTTACTCCACTTT
clone_size: NA; cdr3_length: 12; d_call: TRBD1; j_call: TRBJ1-6; v_call: TRBV19; cdr3_aa: CASSMGQGTLHF; cdr3_nt: TGTGCCAGTAGTATGGGACAGGGAACCCTCCACTTT
clone_size: NA; cdr3_length: 14; d_call: TRBD2; j_call: TRBJ2-5; v_call: TRBV7-9; cdr3_aa: CASSRTSGGETQYF; cdr3_nt: TGTGCCAGCAGCCGGACTAGCGGGGGGGAGACCCAGTACTTC
clone_size: NA; cdr3_length: 14; d_call: TRBD1; j_call: TRBJ1-1; v_call: TRBV19; cdr3_aa: CASASGQGTYEAFF; cdr3_nt: TGTGCCAGTGCTTCGGGACAGGGGACCTATGAAGCTTTCTTT
clone_size: NA; cdr3_length: 16; d_call: NA; j_call: TRBJ1-2; v_call: TRBV7-6; cdr3_aa: CASSPTYSPGKYGYTF; cdr3_nt: TGTGCCAGCAGCCCAACCTATAGCCCTGGGAAATATGGCTACACCTTC
clone_size: NA; cdr3_length: 13; d_call: NA; j_call: TRBJ1-1; v_call: TRBV2; cdr3_aa: CASTRDGGTEAFF; cdr3_nt: TGTGCCAGCACACGGGACGGGGGCACTGAAGCTTTCTTT
clone_size: few; cdr3_length: 14; d_call: TRBD1; j_call: TRBJ1-1; v_call: TRBV5-1; cdr3_aa: CASSRDRGNTEAFF; cdr3_nt: TGCGCCAGCAGCCGGGACAGGGGGAACACTGAAGCTTTCTTT
clone_size: NA; cdr3_length: 16; d_call: NA; j_call: TRBJ2-2; v_call: TRBV7-3; cdr3_aa: CASSLMMGGGAGELFF; cdr3_nt: TGTGCCAGCAGCTTAATGATGGGCGGAGGGGCCGGGGAGCTGTTTTTT
clone_size: NA; cdr3_length: 12; d_call: NA; j_call: TRBJ1-1; v_call: TRBV7-8; cdr3_aa: CASSLERTEAFF; cdr3_nt: TGTGCCAGCAGCTTAGAGAGGACTGAAGCTTTCTTT
clone_size: NA; cdr3_length: 13; d_call: TRBD1; j_call: TRBJ1-1; v_call: TRBV12-3/TRBV12-4; cdr3_aa: CASTLRTGTEAFF; cdr3_nt: TGTGCCAGCACCCTGAGGACAGGGACTGAAGCTTTCTTT
clone_size: NA; cdr3_length: 13; d_call: NA; j_call: TRBJ1-2; v_call: TRBV5-1; cdr3_aa: CASSLAQGSGYTF; cdr3_nt: TGCGCCAGCAGCTTGGCTCAGGGGTCGGGCTACACCTTC
clone_size: NA; cdr3_length: 16; d_call: TRBD1; j_call: TRBJ1-1; v_call: TRBV5-1; cdr3_aa: CASSLLPTGENTEAFF; cdr3_nt: TGCGCCAGCAGCCTACTCCCTACAGGGGAGAACACTGAAGCTTTCTTT
clone_size: few; cdr3_length: 13; d_call: NA; j_call: TRBJ1-1; v_call: TRBV7-3; cdr3_aa: CASSLGRVAEAFF; cdr3_nt: TGTGCCAGCAGCTTAGGCAGGGTAGCTGAAGCTTTCTTT
clone_size: NA; cdr3_length: 13; d_call: NA; j_call: TRBJ1-2; v_call: TRBV29-1; cdr3_aa: CSVELRAAPGYTF; cdr3_nt: TGCAGCGTTGAGTTACGGGCTGCTCCTGGCTACACCTTC
clone_size: NA; cdr3_length: 14; d_call: NA; j_call: TRBJ2-7; v_call: TRBV11-2; cdr3_aa: CASSPPGQTYEQYF; cdr3_nt: TGTGCCAGCAGCCCCCCTGGACAGACCTACGAGCAGTACTTC
clone_size: few; cdr3_length: 15; d_call: TRBD1; j_call: TRBJ2-1; v_call: TRBV7-8; cdr3_aa: CASSLEQGAYNEQFF; cdr3_nt: TGTGCCAGCAGCTTAGAACAGGGGGCCTACAATGAGCAGTTCTTC
clone_size: NA; cdr3_length: 13; d_call: NA; j_call: TRBJ1-1; v_call: TRBV10-3; cdr3_aa: CAISDRVNTEASF; cdr3_nt: TGTGCCATCAGTGACAGGGTAAACACTGAAGCTTCCTTT
clone_size: NA; cdr3_length: 13; d_call: NA; j_call: TRBJ1-2; v_call: TRBV19; cdr3_aa: CASTQDSLGGYTF; cdr3_nt: TGTGCCAGTACCCAGGACAGCCTGGGGGGCTACACCTTC
clone_size: NA; cdr3_length: 16; d_call: TRBD2; j_call: TRBJ2-5; v_call: TRBV9; cdr3_aa: CASSGTGLVAQETQYF; cdr3_nt: TGTGCCAGCAGCGGAACGGGACTAGTTGCCCAAGAGACCCAGTACTTC
clone_size: NA; cdr3_length: 14; d_call: TRBD1; j_call: TRBJ2-5; v_call: TRBV6-1; cdr3_aa: CASRTSGQGETQYF; cdr3_nt: TGTGCCAGCAGAACCAGCGGACAGGGGGAGACCCAGTACTTC
clone_size: few; cdr3_length: 14; d_call: TRBD1; j_call: TRBJ1-2; v_call: TRBV7-9; cdr3_aa: CASSNSGQGKGYTF; cdr3_nt: TGTGCCAGCAGCAACTCGGGACAGGGGAAAGGCTACACCTTC
clone_size: few; cdr3_length: 14; d_call: TRBD1; j_call: TRBJ2-5; v_call: TRBV15; cdr3_aa: CATSRDRVQETQYF; cdr3_nt: TGTGCCACCAGCAGGGACAGGGTCCAAGAGACCCAGTACTTC
clone_size: few; cdr3_length: 18; d_call: NA; j_call: TRBJ2-2; v_call: TRBV25-1; cdr3_aa: CASSDKPSDSVRTGELFF; cdr3_nt: TGTGCCAGCAGTGACAAACCCTCAGACAGTGTACGCACCGGGGAGCTGTTTTTT
clone_size: NA; cdr3_length: 14; d_call: NA; j_call: TRBJ2-7; v_call: TRBV19; cdr3_aa: CASSQGAHSYEQYF; cdr3_nt: TGTGCCAGTAGCCAGGGAGCTCACTCCTACGAGCAGTACTTC
clone_size: few; cdr3_length: 16; d_call: NA; j_call: TRBJ1-1; v_call: TRBV20-1; cdr3_aa: CSASLGGGAGNTEAFF; cdr3_nt: TGCAGTGCTAGTCTTGGGGGGGGCGCGGGGAACACTGAAGCTTTCTTT
clone_size: NA; cdr3_length: 15; d_call: TRBD1; j_call: TRBJ2-1; v_call: TRBV18; cdr3_aa: CASSPRTGGDNEQFF; cdr3_nt: TGTGCCAGCTCACCAAGGACAGGGGGGGACAATGAGCAGTTCTTC
clone_size: NA; cdr3_length: 15; d_call: NA; j_call: TRBJ1-1; v_call: TRBV6-1; cdr3_aa: CASSPPGRTNTEAFF; cdr3_nt: TGTGCCAGCAGTCCCCCCGGACGGACGAACACTGAAGCTTTCTTT
clone_size: NA; cdr3_length: 14; d_call: NA; j_call: TRBJ2-7; v_call: TRBV7-8; cdr3_aa: CASSGPGPPGEQYF; cdr3_nt: TGTGCCAGCAGCGGGCCCGGGCCGCCTGGCGAGCAGTACTTC
clone_size: medium-sized; cdr3_length: 14; d_call: NA; j_call: TRBJ2-5; v_call: TRBV12-3/TRBV12-4; cdr3_aa: CASTDTGLGETQYF; cdr3_nt: TGTGCCAGCACCGACACAGGGTTGGGAGAGACCCAGTACTTC
clone_size: NA; cdr3_length: 14; d_call: TRBD1; j_call: TRBJ1-2; v_call: TRBV27; cdr3_aa: CASTSRGRNYGYTF; cdr3_nt: TGTGCCAGCACCTCAAGGGGGCGGAACTATGGCTACACCTTC
clone_size: NA; cdr3_length: 13; d_call: NA; j_call: TRBJ2-1; v_call: TRBV19; cdr3_aa: CASSIRGRTEQFF; cdr3_nt: TGTGCCAGTAGTATACGAGGGAGGACTGAGCAGTTCTTC
clone_size: NA; cdr3_length: 14; d_call: TRBD2; j_call: TRBJ2-3; v_call: TRBV7-9; cdr3_aa: CATTSGGDTDTQYF; cdr3_nt: TGTGCCACGACTAGCGGGGGAGACACAGATACGCAGTATTTT
clone_size: NA; cdr3_length: 15; d_call: NA; j_call: TRBJ1-6; v_call: TRBV7-2; cdr3_aa: CASSLVNTDNSPLHF; cdr3_nt: TGTGCCAGCAGCTTAGTAAACACGGATAATTCACCCCTCCACTTT
clone_size: NA; cdr3_length: 16; d_call: TRBD1; j_call: TRBJ1-2; v_call: TRBV7-3; cdr3_aa: CASSFTGESYNYGYTF; cdr3_nt: TGTGCCAGCAGCTTCACAGGGGAGAGTTATAACTATGGCTACACCTTC
clone_size: NA; cdr3_length: 13; d_call: NA; j_call: TRBJ1-1; v_call: TRBV7-2; cdr3_aa: CASSSTLWEQAFF; cdr3_nt: TGTGCCAGCAGTTCGACCCTCTGGGAGCAAGCTTTCTTT
clone_size: NA; cdr3_length: 14; d_call: NA; j_call: TRBJ1-6; v_call: TRBV6-1; cdr3_aa: CASSRPGGNSPLHF; cdr3_nt: TGTGCCAGCAGTCGCCCTGGCGGGAATTCACCCCTCCACTTT
clone_size: once; cdr3_length: 14; d_call: NA; j_call: TRBJ2-7; v_call: TRBV18; cdr3_aa: CASSPPDRSYEQYF; cdr3_nt: TGTGCCAGCTCACCCCCCGACAGATCCTACGAGCAGTACTTC
clone_size: NA; cdr3_length: 15; d_call: TRBD1; j_call: TRBJ1-5; v_call: TRBV6-1; cdr3_aa: CASSLGQGGSQPQHF; cdr3_nt: TGTGCCAGCAGCCTCGGACAGGGTGGGAGTCAGCCCCAGCATTTT
clone_size: NA; cdr3_length: 15; d_call: NA; j_call: TRBJ1-1; v_call: TRBV20-1; cdr3_aa: CSARVMTRPGTEAFF; cdr3_nt: TGCAGTGCTAGAGTAATGACCCGACCGGGGACTGAAGCTTTCTTT
clone_size: NA; cdr3_length: 16; d_call: NA; j_call: TRBJ1-3; v_call: TRBV7-9; cdr3_aa: CASSPFTVISGNTIYF; cdr3_nt: TGTGCCAGCAGCCCATTTACAGTTATCTCTGGAAACACCATATATTTT
clone_size: NA; cdr3_length: 15; d_call: TRBD1; j_call: TRBJ1-2; v_call: TRBV7-9; cdr3_aa: CASSLDPDREYGYTF; cdr3_nt: TGTGCCAGCAGCTTAGATCCCGACAGGGAGTATGGCTACACCTTC
clone_size: few; cdr3_length: 14; d_call: NA; j_call: TRBJ1-1; v_call: TRBV6-1; cdr3_aa: CASIRTSLNTEAFF; cdr3_nt: TGTGCCAGTATAAGGACGTCTTTGAACACTGAAGCTTTCTTT
clone_size: NA; cdr3_length: 12; d_call: NA; j_call: TRBJ1-1; v_call: TRBV2; cdr3_aa: CAYRGGRGEAFF; cdr3_nt: TGTGCTTACCGGGGGGGAAGGGGTGAAGCTTTCTTT
clone_size: NA; cdr3_length: 12; d_call: TRBD1; j_call: TRBJ1-2; v_call: TRBV2; cdr3_aa: CASREQGDGYTF; cdr3_nt: TGTGCCAGCAGAGAACAGGGGGATGGCTACACCTTC
clone_size: NA; cdr3_length: 15; d_call: NA; j_call: TRBJ2-5; v_call: TRBV7-9; cdr3_aa: CASRRGWGIGETQYF; cdr3_nt: TGTGCCAGCAGGCGAGGGTGGGGAATCGGAGAGACCCAGTACTTC
clone_size: NA; cdr3_length: 15; d_call: TRBD1; j_call: TRBJ2-1; v_call: TRBV7-6; cdr3_aa: CASRLGGSIYNEQFF; cdr3_nt: TGTGCCAGCAGGTTAGGGGGCTCCATATACAATGAGCAGTTCTTC
clone_size: few; cdr3_length: 15; d_call: TRBD2; j_call: TRBJ2-1; v_call: TRBV6-4; cdr3_aa: CASSDSTSGYNEQFF; cdr3_nt: TGTGCCAGCAGTGACTCAACTAGCGGGTACAATGAGCAGTTCTTC
clone_size: NA; cdr3_length: 11; d_call: NA; j_call: TRBJ2-5; v_call: TRBV20-1; cdr3_aa: CSAPAGETQYF; cdr3_nt: TGCAGTGCTCCAGCCGGGGAGACCCAGTACTTC
clone_size: NA; cdr3_length: 13; d_call: TRBD1; j_call: TRBJ1-2; v_call: TRBV6-1; cdr3_aa: CASSVAGQDGYTF; cdr3_nt: TGTGCCAGCAGTGTAGCGGGACAGGATGGCTACACCTTC
clone_size: few; cdr3_length: 15; d_call: NA; j_call: TRBJ1-5; v_call: TRBV12-3/TRBV12-4; cdr3_aa: CASSSAGPTNQPQHF; cdr3_nt: TGTGCCAGCAGTTCGGCCGGACCGACAAATCAGCCCCAGCATTTT
clone_size: NA; cdr3_length: 16; d_call: NA; j_call: TRBJ2-2; v_call: TRBV2; cdr3_aa: CASSEAGGANTGELFF; cdr3_nt: TGTGCCAGCAGTGAAGCGGGGGGAGCGAACACCGGGGAGCTGTTTTTT
clone_size: NA; cdr3_length: 17; d_call: TRBD1; j_call: TRBJ1-1; v_call: TRBV6-5; cdr3_aa: CASSYLTLTGGSPEAFF; cdr3_nt: TGTGCCAGCAGTTACCTAACCTTGACAGGGGGGAGCCCTGAAGCTTTCTTT